The 29 T cell receptor beta chains presented below share a single source sample, sequenced in a study of blood T cells in healthy people across ages. Alongside a J-beta primer mix, a sample-barcoded 5' primer served in a second PCR lasting about 7 to 12 cycles. TCRdb ran MiXCR on the 5' RACE reads and lists one entry per CDR3 protein. The table shows roughly 700,000 distinct CDR3 sequences, with around 45% occurring only once. The sample was blood. The source of these receptors is a woman aged 60 to 75 in good health.

The chain couples TRBV12-3 or TRBV12-4 to TRBJ2-7; TRBD2 aligns across 9 bases. V lost 6 bases and J lost 2; bases outside the gene matches: 5. This CDR3 has 14 residues. The DNA for the CDR3 is TGTGCCAGCAGCCTAGCGGGATATCCCTACGAGCAGTACTTC. It yields the protein CASSLAGYPYEQYF.

The gene calls are TRBV12-3 or TRBV12-4 and TRBJ2-1, with no clear D. This CDR3 has 16 residues. V was cut by 3 bases and J by 0 bases, with 12 bases left in between. The CDR3 nucleotides read TGTGCCAGCAGTTTTGTCCGCCTGAGCTCCTACAATGAGCAGTTCTTC. Its translation is CASSFVRLSSYNEQFF.

At least ten counts were recorded for this clonotype. This clone may be a read error of a much larger clone one base away. V is TRBV29-1 and J is TRBJ2-3; D not certain. The germline V gene encodes CDR1 SQVTM and CDR2 ANQGSEA. The CDR3 runs to 12 residues. Trimming shortened V by 5 bases and J by 1 base, and 7 bases separated the two germline ends. In nucleotides, the CDR3 is TGCAGCGTTCGCCAGGGCACAGATACGCAGTATTTT. The encoded protein is CSVRQGTDTQYF.

This clonotype was picked up a small number of times. The V call is TRBV5-6, the J call TRBJ1-4; TRBD1 might be the D (5 bases). V lost 0 bases and J 2 bases, leaving 20 bases between the germline ends. The germline gives CDR1 SGHDT, CDR2 YYEEEE. The CDR3 is 19 amino acids. CDR3 nucleotide sequence: TGTGCCAGCAGCTTGGGGGGAACAGGAGCTGTGGCGACTAATGAAAAACTGTTTTTT. It is translated as CASSLGGTGAVATNEKLFF. Filled out from reference TRBV5-6 and TRBJ1-4, the complete variable domain reads DAGVTQSPTHLIKTRGQQVTLRCSPKSGHDTVSWYQQALGQGPQFIFQYYEEEERQRGNFPDRFSGHQFPNYSSELNVNALLLGDSALYLCASSLGGTGAVATNEKLFFGSGTQLSVL.

The chain recombines TRBV5-1 with TRBJ2-1, with TRBD1 matching 8 bases. Germline lookup yields CDR1 SGHRS and CDR2 YFSETQ. The CDR3 is made up of 16 amino acids. Germline trimming cut 4 bases from V and 7 bases from J; bases unmatched to any gene: 13. DNA for the CDR3: TGCGCCAGCAGCAGATCGGGACAGGTCAATATAAATGAGCAGTTCTTC. This gives the protein CASSRSGQVNINEQFF. Together with reference TRBV5-1 and TRBJ2-1, the CDR3 gives the full variable domain: KAGVTQTPRYLIKTRGQQVTLSCSPISGHRSVSWYQQTPGQGLQFLFEYFSETQRNKGNFPGRFSGRQFSNSRSEMNVSTLELGDSALYLCASSRSGQVNINEQFFGPGTRLTVL.

This clonotype was counted between two and nine times. V is TRBV25-1 and J is TRBJ1-4, with D hard to call. Germline CDR1 MGHDK, CDR2 SYGVNS. This CDR3 has 14 residues. V dropped 3 bases and J dropped 6 bases, with 11 bases sitting between them. CDR3 amino acids: CASSDPRWHEKLFF. CDR3 DNA sequence: TGTGCCAGCAGTGACCCCCGGTGGCATGAAAAACTGTTTTTT.

The sample holds a few counts of this clonotype. The chain is built from TRBV6-6 and TRBJ2-7, with 7 positions matching TRBD2. The J call may be wrong; the DNA end is better matched by TRBJ2-5. The CDR3 runs to 14 residues. Per the germline V gene, CDR1 is MNHNY and CDR2 is SVGAGI (reference sequence). CDR3 residues: CASSYSLAGETQYF. In DNA form, the CDR3 reads TGTGCCAGCAGTTACTCCTTAGCGGGAGAGACCCAGTACTTC.

In nucleotides, the CDR3 is TGTGCCAGCAGCCAAGTAGCGGACAGGTTTAATTCACCCCTCCACTTT. Translated: CASSQVADRFNSPLHF. The chain carries TRBV4-2 and TRBJ1-6, with 7 bases that match TRBD1. Germline V lookup: CDR1 LGHNA, CDR2 YNFKEQ. This CDR3 has 16 amino acids. V was clipped by 1 base and J by 6 bases; unmatched bases: 6.

The gene calls are TRBV6-1 and TRBJ1-4, with D uncertain. From germline, CDR1 is MNHNS and CDR2 SASEGT. The CDR3 consists of 17 residues. Between the trimmed V and J ends, which lost 2 bases and 7 bases, there was a span of 20 bases. The DNA for the CDR3 is TGTGCCAGCAGTGAATTGGCGGGAGGACGACTCATTGAAAAACTGTTTTTT. This codes for CASSELAGGRLIEKLFF.

This chain connects TRBV27 to TRBJ1-4, with 7 bases fitting TRBD1. The trim removed 6 bases at V and 8 bases at J, leaving 12 bases unmatched. The CDR3 contains 15 residues. Germline V gene sequence: CDR1 MNHEY, CDR2 SMNVEV (reference sequence). The CDR3 sequence: CASSPITGDLEKLFF. The DNA of the CDR3 is TGTGCCAGCAGCCCCATCACAGGGGACCTGGAAAAACTGTTTTTT.

This clonotype was seen a few times. The chain recombines TRBV7-2 with TRBJ2-5; D is unresolved. Germline V gives CDR1 SGHTA, CDR2 FQGNSA. V lost 3 bases, J lost 5 bases, and 10 bases lay in between. The CDR3 runs to 13 residues. CDR3 in amino acids: CASSLPGVETQYF. CDR3 DNA sequence: TGTGCCAGCAGCTTGCCGGGCGTGGAGACCCAGTACTTC.

This chain uses TRBV2 with TRBJ2-7; the match to TRBD1 covers 8 bases. The CDR3 contains 14 residues. The V gene end was trimmed by 7 bases and the J gene end by 4 bases; junction bases not matched to a gene: 9. Germline V gene sequence: CDR1 SNHLY, CDR2 FYNNEI. The CDR3 loop reads CASTLQGAGYEQYF. Written as DNA, the CDR3 is TGTGCCAGCACCCTTCAGGGGGCTGGTTACGAGCAGTACTTC.

J is TRBJ2-7 and V is TRBV19; D possibly corresponds to TRBD2 (5 bases). This CDR3 spans 14 amino acids. CDR1 is LNHDA and CDR2 is SQIVND in the germline V gene (reference sequence). V was cut by 5 bases and J by 0 bases, with 11 bases left in between. The CDR3 region has the DNA TGTGCCAGTAGTGAACTAGGTTTCTCCTACGAGCAGTACTTC. Protein sequence: CASSELGFSYEQYF.

In regard to this clonotype: Germline is not matched at one junction end, which may reflect a read error. The chain uses TRBV6-2 or TRBV6-3 and TRBJ2-3; D might be TRBD1 (6 bases). This CDR3 spans 15 amino acids. Germline CDR1 MNHEY, CDR2 SVGEGT. The chain's CDR3 is CASNYLGGVEDTQYF. DNA of the CDR3: TGTGCCAGCAATTACCTAGGGGGAGTGGAAGATACACAGTATTTT.

This sequence joins TRBV2 and TRBJ2-7; TRBD2 agrees at 7 bases. With 1 base clipped from V and 4 bases from J, the junction kept 7 bases outside the gene matches. Germline V CDR1 and CDR2: SNHLY, FYNNEI. This CDR3 is 15 amino acids long. Here the CDR3 reads CASSEGAGAPYEQYF. As DNA, the CDR3 is TGTGCCAGCAGTGAAGGGGCGGGAGCCCCATACGAGCAGTACTTC.

This clonotype has only a few counts. DNA of the CDR3: TGCAGTGCTATCCATGGGACAGGGAGAACCTACGAGCAGTACTTC. It translates to CSAIHGTGRTYEQYF. The gene calls are TRBV20-1 and TRBJ2-7, with 9 bases that match TRBD1. The CDR3 has 15 amino acids. The V segment lost 4 bases and the J segment 2 bases; nucleotides outside the gene matches: 9. Germline V gives CDR1 DFQATT, CDR2 SNEGSKA (reference sequence).

Only a few counts were recorded for this clonotype. The chain is built from TRBV7-2 and TRBJ2-3; possibly TRBD2 for D (6 bases). The CDR3 is made up of 15 amino acids. Per germline, CDR1 SGHTA and CDR2 FQGNSA. V gave up 0 bases and J gave up 1 base, with 8 bases separating them. The CDR3: CASSLAPGGTDTQYF. CDR3 nucleotides: TGTGCCAGCAGCTTAGCGCCGGGAGGCACAGATACGCAGTATTTT.

J is TRBJ2-3 and V is TRBV10-3; 10 bases align to TRBD2. CDR1 is ENHRY and CDR2 is SYGVKD in the germline V gene. The junction had 5 bases not matched to a gene; V was cut back by 4 bases and J by 4 bases. The CDR3 runs 15 residues. CDR3 residues: CAISVTSGKSDTQYF. The CDR3 DNA sequence: TGTGCCATCAGTGTTACTAGCGGGAAGTCAGATACGCAGTATTTT.

V gene TRBV5-6 combines with J gene TRBJ2-5; the D is unclear. Germline V gives CDR1 SGHDT, CDR2 YYEEEE. The CDR3 has 14 amino acids. The ends were cut back, 0 bases at V and 7 bases at J, with 13 bases in the middle. The CDR3 region has the DNA TGTGCCAGCAGCTTGGGCCCACAATCGGGGACCCAGTACTTC. The encoded protein is CASSLGPQSGTQYF.

V gene TRBV20-1 combines with J gene TRBJ2-5; TRBD2 matches at 15 bases. The DNA end favors TRBJ2-1, so the J call may be wrong. The CDR3 totals 14 residues. Germline CDR1 reads DFQATT; CDR2 reads SNEGSKA (reference sequence). CDR3: CSVRTSGRGETQFF. The CDR3 DNA reads TGCAGTGTCCGGACTAGCGGGAGGGGAGAGACCCAGTTCTTC.

The chain uses TRBV12-3 or TRBV12-4 and TRBJ1-1; D possibly corresponds to TRBD1 (6 bases). Deletions cut 7 bases from V and 0 bases from J, with 12 bases between. The CDR3 runs 14 residues. In nucleotides, the CDR3 is TGTGCCAGCACGAAGGACAGAATGAACACTGAAGCTTTCTTT. Translating it yields CASTKDRMNTEAFF.

V is TRBV28 and J is TRBJ2-7; 7 bases are a match to TRBD2. Germline V gives CDR1 MDHEN, CDR2 SYDVKM. J was trimmed by 7 bases and V by 3 bases; bases with no gene match: 12. The CDR3 covers 15 residues. CDR3 residues: CASSFVGLGLYEQYF. The CDR3 DNA is TGTGCCAGCAGTTTCGTAGGACTAGGCCTTTATGAGCAGTACTTC.

This clonotype came up a few times. This sequence joins TRBV12-5 and TRBJ2-1, with 10 nucleotides matching TRBD2. The trim removed 5 bases at V and 10 bases at J, leaving 5 bases unmatched. The germline CDR1 and CDR2 sequences are LGHNT and FRNRAP. The CDR3 has 13 amino acids. CDR3 in amino acids: CASGAGLAEEQFF. CDR3 in DNA: TGTGCTAGTGGTGCCGGACTAGCGGAGGAGCAGTTCTTC.

The V gene is TRBV27, the J gene TRBJ2-3; possibly TRBD1 for D (5 bases). The tail of the sequence fits TRBJ1-5 better, so the J call may be wrong. The CDR3 runs 13 residues. Per germline, CDR1 MNHEY and CDR2 SMNVEV (reference sequence). CDR3 amino acids: CASKRQGGDTQHF. In DNA, the CDR3 is TGTGCCAGCAAGAGGCAGGGAGGAGATACGCAGCATTTT.

The rearrangement links TRBV12-3 or TRBV12-4 to TRBJ2-1; 10 positions match TRBD2. V lost 7 bases, J lost 6 bases, and 9 bases stayed unmatched. The CDR3 spans 15 residues. The CDR3 DNA is TGTGCCAGCAATTTTTTAGCGGGAGGTAGCAATGAGCAGTTCTTC. It specifies CASNFLAGGSNEQFF.

The rearrangement links TRBV12-3 or TRBV12-4 to TRBJ2-3; TRBD2 might be the D (6 bases). V was shortened by 6 bases and J by 7 bases, with 11 bases between the two germline ends. The CDR3 contains 12 residues. The CDR3 DNA reads as TGTGCCAGCAGACTAGCTGGGAATACGCAGTATTTT. Translating gives CASRLAGNTQYF.

This clonotype was seen at least ten times. The CDR3 protein is CASSFRRNNYGYTF. CDR3 DNA: TGTGCCAGCAGCTTCCGACGGAACAACTATGGCTACACCTTC. This chain links TRBV5-6 with TRBJ1-2; D not resolved. This CDR3 contains 14 residues. CDR1 is SGHDT and CDR2 is YYEEEE in the germline V gene. The germline V and J ends were trimmed by 2 bases and 2 bases, with 10 bases remaining between them.

The J gene is TRBJ2-7, the V gene TRBV20-1; 11 bases align to TRBD2. Germline values: CDR1 DFQATT, CDR2 SNEGSKA (reference sequence). Germline trimming cut 5 bases from V and 7 bases from J; bases unmatched to any gene: 10. The CDR3 has 14 residues. As DNA, the CDR3 is TGCAGTGCTTTAGCGGGAGGGGGTTACAATGAGCAGTACTTC. It is translated as CSALAGGGYNEQYF.

In this sample, this clonotype turned up a few times. V gene TRBV6-6 combines with J gene TRBJ1-1; D not certain. Germline loops: CDR1 MNHNY, CDR2 SVGAGI (reference sequence). V lost 6 bases to trimming and J lost 0 bases, with 8 bases between them. The length of the CDR3 is 13 residues. The CDR3 here is CASSRQVNTEAFF. Written as DNA, the CDR3 is TGTGCCAGCAGCCGGCAGGTGAACACTGAAGCTTTCTTT.